This T cell receptor (beta chain) was observed in a study of blood T cell repertoires in COVID-19. Overall study context: COVID-19 samples from acute and convalescent phases originated in the United States, Italy and Spain. The cDNA or gDNA used as material had been derived from T cells, B-cell-depleted T cells, or PBMCs.

Under the authors' procedure: By means of reference gene primer amplification, nucleated cell counts were estimated. Method: immunoSEQ multiplex PCR; TCRdb's copy keeps in-frame clones and lacks some. V, J and clone size reflect that table, while D and trimming were determined from the DNA. Of some 73,000 clones in the sample, 80% to 85% are singletons; the top ten hold around 27%. Germline V gene data show CDR1 as SGHRS and CDR2 as YFSETQ. The junction had 8 bases not matched to a gene; V was cut back by 3 bases and J by 0 bases. The CDR3 has 17 residues. The sequencing input was peripheral blood. This clonotype was obtained from a human donor in a cohort sampled during active COVID-19. V gene TRBV5-1 combines with J gene TRBJ2-2, with 7 bases matching TRBD1. The DNA for the CDR3 is TGCGCCAGCAGCTGGGTACGGGACAGCTCGAACACCGGGGAGCTGTTTTTT. It specifies CASSWVRDSSNTGELFF.